This T cell receptor beta chain was documented in a study of T cell responses to AZD1222 COVID-19 vaccine. The study's findings and limits: Dominant at 160-218 and 743-854, vaccine-associated CD4 TCRs also spanned spike. Most donors were white British, females outnumbered males, and clonal diversity was possibly underestimated. Researchers took repertoire samples only after the peak T cell response had come. Only a handful of individuals given AZD1222 were seropositive at baseline.

With regard to this clone: What it binds is not known.

This CDR3 has 14 amino acids. Germline lookup yields CDR1 LGHDT and CDR2 YNNKEL (reference sequence). V trimming: 4 bases; J trimming: 4 bases; junction bases outside the gene matches: 3. Repertoires were generated with immunoSEQ multiplex PCR, while TCRdb's copy carries only in-frame clones and drops some. The sample comprises 150,000 to 250,000 clones, 80% to 95% of which are singletons, and more than 0.8% rests with the top ten. The chain couples TRBV3-1 (or the pseudogene TRBV3-2) to TRBJ1-1, with TRBD1 matching over 10 bases. The sequence was obtained from an adult who received the AZD1222 COVID-19 vaccine. The sample here was peripheral blood, taken 28 days after the second AZD1222 dose. CDR3 loop: CASSRTGGGTEAFF. CDR3 in DNA: TGTGCCAGCAGCCGGACAGGGGGAGGCACTGAAGCTTTCTTT.